The next 12 T cell receptor beta chains were all read from a single sample in a study of somatic mutations in cytotoxic T cells in rheumatoid arthritis. Sequencing was performed with immunoSEQ multiplex PCR; in TCRdb, only in-frame clones are kept and a portion is missing. The sample lists about 12,000 clones, over 80% seen once, with approximately 14% in the top ten. Source material: CD8+ T cells sorted from blood. These TCRs come from a woman in her sixties in good health.

This clone was seen only a few times. This chain uses TRBV4-1 with TRBJ1-1; perhaps TRBD1 as D (6 bases). The CDR3 runs to 15 residues. Germline V lookup: CDR1 MGHRA, CDR2 YSYEKL. V dropped 4 bases and J dropped 7 bases, with 19 bases sitting between them. The CDR3 nucleotides are TGCGCCAGCAGCCCATCTACAGGGAAGGGAGATGAAGCTTTCTTT. Translated: CASSPSTGKGDEAFF.

CDR3 region: CASSDDRGQFYGYTF. The CDR3 nucleotides are TGTGCCAGCAGTGACGACAGGGGGCAATTTTATGGCTACACCTTC. The chain couples TRBV6-6 to TRBJ1-2; 10 bases align to TRBD1. CDR3 length equals 15 residues. The V and J ends lost 5 bases and 5 bases, in that order; junction bases with no gene match: 8. Germline assignment: CDR1 MNHNY and CDR2 SVGAGI (reference sequence).

The CDR3 is CASSGTGGEQYV. In DNA, the CDR3 is TGTGCCAGTAGCGGGACAGGGGGCGAGCAGTACGTC. This sequence joins TRBV19 and TRBJ2-7, with 11 positions matching TRBD1. The CDR3 contains 12 residues. Germline trimming cut 6 bases from V and 6 bases from J; bases unmatched to any gene: 1. Germline lookup yields CDR1 LNHDA and CDR2 SQIVND (reference sequence).

A remark on this clone: Other nucleotide sequences from this sample produce the same CDR3. The chain has TRBV19 and TRBJ2-3; 7 bases line up with TRBD1. With V trimmed by 1 base and J by 2 bases, 3 bases remained unmatched. The germline V gene has CDR1 LNHDA and CDR2 SQIVND (reference sequence). CDR3 length equals 15 residues. The CDR3 here is CASSIGQGHTDTQYF. CDR3 nucleotide sequence: TGTGCCAGTAGTATAGGACAGGGCCACACAGATACGCAGTATTTT.

The chain joins TRBV7-9 to TRBJ2-3, with unresolved D. The CDR3 loop spans 16 amino acids. Germline loops: CDR1 SEHNR, CDR2 FQNEAQ (reference sequence). Trimming removed 1 base from V and 0 bases from J, with 11 bases in between. The CDR3 protein is CASSLGASSSTDTQYF. The CDR3 DNA follows: TGTGCCAGCAGCTTAGGGGCCAGCTCTAGCACAGATACGCAGTATTTT.

The gene calls are TRBV7-9 and TRBJ1-1; maybe TRBD1 (6 bases). CDR3 length: 13 amino acids. Trimming took 5 bases from V and 7 from J, leaving 14 bases between them. Germline V gene data show CDR1 as SEHNR and CDR2 as FQNEAQ (reference sequence). The chain's CDR3 is CASSPTTGIEAFF. The CDR3 DNA sequence: TGTGCCAGCAGCCCTACGACAGGCATTGAAGCTTTCTTT. Full variable domain (missing parts from reference TRBV7-9 and TRBJ1-1): DTGVSQNPRHKITKRGQNVTFRCDPISEHNRLYWYRQTLGQGPEFLTYFQNEAQLEKSRLLSDRFSAERPKGSFSTLEIQRTEQGDSAMYLCASSPTTGIEAFFGQGTRLTVV.

In this sample, this clone turned up once. V and J are TRBV18 and TRBJ1-5; TRBD1 might be the D (6 bases). The CDR3 loop spans 16 amino acids. The V end was cut by 2 bases, the J end by 4 bases, with 15 bases between. Germline V gene data show CDR1 as KGHSH and CDR2 as LQKENI. This chain's CDR3 is CASSPAGGAPNQPQHF. The CDR3, as DNA: TGTGCCAGCTCACCAGCGGGGGGGGCCCCGAATCAGCCCCAGCATTTT.

The chain couples TRBV6-5 to TRBJ2-5; 8 positions match TRBD2. The length of the CDR3 is 12 residues. The germline gives CDR1 MNHEY, CDR2 SVGAGI. The V gene end was trimmed by 4 bases and the J gene end by 8 bases; junction bases not matched to a gene: 3. CDR3 nucleotide sequence: TGTGCCAGCAGTTTCGGGGGGGCCACCCAGTACTTC. Protein product: CASSFGGATQYF.

V and J are TRBV7-9 and TRBJ2-3, with TRBD1 as a possible D gene (6 bases). Germline CDR1 and CDR2: SEHNR and FQNEAQ (reference sequence). Trimming removed 5 bases at V and 4 bases at J, with 13 bases between. The CDR3 loop spans 14 amino acids. DNA for the CDR3: TGTGCCAGCAGCCCTATGGACAGTTCAGATACGCAGTATTTT. Its protein is CASSPMDSSDTQYF.

The chain is built from TRBV2 and TRBJ2-7, with 9 bases matching TRBD2. CDR3 size: 17 residues. Per the germline V gene, CDR1 is SNHLY and CDR2 is FYNNEI. J lost 3 bases, V lost 1 base, and 10 bases had no gene match. The CDR3 DNA follows: TGTGCCAGCAGTGAAGATGAAGCGGGGGGTCTTCTCTACGAGCAGTACGTC. As protein: CASSEDEAGGLLYEQYV.

V is TRBV2 and J is TRBJ2-5, with 7 bases identical to TRBD1. The CDR3 loop spans 14 amino acids. Per the germline V gene, CDR1 is SNHLY and CDR2 is FYNNEI. V shed 7 bases, J shed 3 bases, and the junction held 8 bases outside the gene matches. As DNA, the CDR3 is TGTGCCAGCAATTCTCATCAGGGGGAAGAGACCCAGTACTTC. As protein: CASNSHQGEETQYF.

The V gene is TRBV30, the J gene TRBJ2-3, with D perhaps matching TRBD2 (7 bases). There are 17 residues in the CDR3. Germline V CDR1 and CDR2: GTSNPN, SVGIG (reference sequence). V was cut by 3 bases and J by 6 bases, with 25 bases left in between. The CDR3 DNA follows: TGTGCCTGGAGGCAAATCGCGGGGGCTCCCCTCGTCGATACGCAGTATTTT. Translation gives CAWRQIAGAPLVDTQYF.